Presented here are 24 T cell receptor beta chains from one specimen sequenced in a study of shared clonotypes between healthy human individuals. Sequenced by immunoSEQ multiplex PCR; TCRdb stores in-frame clones only, minus some. The table includes 600,000 to 750,000 clones, over 55% detected once. The sample consisted of memory CD4+ T cells sorted from blood. Subset reported: CD45RA-negative fraction. The receptor set was obtained from a woman aged 25 to 39 in good health.

The chain employs TRBV27 and TRBJ1-3; unclear D gene. Trimming removed 1 base at V and 0 bases at J, with 7 bases between. CDR1 is MNHEY and CDR2 is SMNVEV in the germline V gene (reference sequence). CDR3 length equals 15 residues. The CDR3: CASSLFGTSGNTIYF. The DNA for the CDR3 is TGTGCCAGCAGTTTATTCGGAACCTCTGGAAACACCATATATTTT.

This rearrangement joins TRBV27 to TRBJ1-2; D remains unclear. The V end lost 5 bases, the J end lost 8 bases, and 15 bases lay between the germline ends. The CDR3 sequence is 13 residues long. Germline V gene data show CDR1 as MNHEY and CDR2 as SMNVEV (reference sequence). CDR3 sequence reads: CASSPIGVEGYTF. The DNA for the CDR3 is TGTGCCAGCAGTCCCATCGGGGTGGAGGGCTACACCTTC.

This chain's CDR3 is CASSEGVDTEAFF. The CDR3 DNA follows: TGCGCCAGCAGCGAGGGGGTAGACACTGAAGCTTTCTTT. The rearrangement uses TRBV5-1 and TRBJ1-1; TRBD1 is a possible D gene (6 bases). The CDR3 length is 13 residues. In germline, CDR1 is SGHRS, CDR2 YFSETQ. The V gene lost 4 bases and the J gene lost 3 bases, with 10 bases spanning the gap.

The count of this clone is one. The gene calls are TRBV11-2 and TRBJ2-3; 7 bases fit TRBD1. V was clipped by 0 bases and J by 3 bases; unmatched bases: 12. Per germline, CDR1 SGHAT and CDR2 FQNNGV. The CDR3 consists of 18 residues. The CDR3, as DNA: TGTGCCAGCAGCTTAGATCGGATGAGGGGGCGACGAACAGATACGCAGTATTTT. Its translation is CASSLDRMRGRRTDTQYF.

As DNA, the CDR3 is TGTGCCAGCAGTTCGGGACAGGGTCTAGTCTCCGGGGAGCTGTTTTTT. Protein product: CASSSGQGLVSGELFF. The V and J genes are TRBV27 and TRBJ2-2; 9 nucleotides line up with TRBD1. The germline gives CDR1 MNHEY, CDR2 SMNVEV (reference sequence). V was clipped by 4 bases and J by 6 bases; unmatched bases: 9. This CDR3 region has 16 residues.

The J gene is TRBJ2-2, the V gene TRBV19, with D possibly being TRBD1 (5 bases). The germline V gene encodes CDR1 LNHDA and CDR2 SQIVND (reference sequence). The V gene lost 7 bases and the J gene lost 1 base, with 10 bases spanning the gap. The CDR3 sequence is 14 residues long. CDR3 in DNA: TGTGCCAGTAATATGGGGCAGAACACCGGGGAGCTGTTTTTT. Protein product: CASNMGQNTGELFF.

The chain is built from TRBV10-3 and TRBJ2-3; 10 nucleotides agree with TRBD2. V shed 5 bases and J 0 bases; nucleotides not matched to a gene: 2. CDR1 ENHRY and CDR2 SYGVKD come from the germline V gene. The CDR3 totals 15 residues. This CDR3 is CAISSLAGSTDTQYF. Written as DNA, the CDR3 is TGTGCCATCAGTTCACTAGCGGGGAGCACAGATACGCAGTATTTT.

With respect to this clone: Other DNA sequences in this sample translate to the same CDR3. The rearrangement links TRBV10-3 to TRBJ1-1, with 8 bases lining up with TRBD1. Germline trimming cut 3 bases from V and 1 base from J; bases unmatched to any gene: 4. CDR3 length: 15 amino acids. Germline assignment: CDR1 ENHRY and CDR2 SYGVKD. The CDR3 nucleotides are TGTGCCATCAGTGACCCCGGGACAGGGAACACTGAAGCTTTCTTT. Translating it yields CAISDPGTGNTEAFF.

With regard to this clone: Additional DNA sequences in this sample encode the identical CDR3. The chain is built from TRBV27 and TRBJ2-5; D gene ambiguous. The V and J ends lost 0 bases and 2 bases respectively, with 10 bases between them. Per the germline V gene, CDR1 is MNHEY and CDR2 is SMNVEV (reference sequence). CDR3 length: 15 residues. The CDR3 here is CASSLSFLGQETQYF. The DNA of the CDR3 is TGTGCCAGCAGTTTATCGTTTCTGGGGCAAGAGACCCAGTACTTC.

The J gene is TRBJ2-5, the V gene TRBV19; no firm D call. This CDR3 has 17 residues. Germline loops: CDR1 LNHDA, CDR2 SQIVND (reference sequence). V was clipped by 1 base and J by 2 bases, with 17 bases between them. In nucleotides, the CDR3 is TGTGCCAGTAGTATAGGTTCTCTGGCGGACCAACAAGAGACCCAGTACTTC. This sequence encodes CASSIGSLADQQETQYF.

This clone was seen just once. The chain links TRBV28 to TRBJ2-1; D is unclear. The CDR3 sequence is 16 residues long. The V end was cut by 6 bases, the J end by 4 bases, with 19 bases between. The germline V gene encodes CDR1 MDHEN and CDR2 SYDVKM. Here the CDR3 DNA reads TGTGCCAGCAGCGTACCAATAGCCCGAATATACAATGAGCAGTTCTTC. Translation gives CASSVPIARIYNEQFF.

The J gene is TRBJ1-5, the V gene TRBV4-2; 10 positions match TRBD1. The CDR3 runs 19 residues. The germline V gene has CDR1 LGHNA and CDR2 YNFKEQ. The trim removed 4 bases at V and 1 base at J, leaving 13 bases unmatched. This CDR3 is CASSPRPGQGLKSNQPQHF. The CDR3 bases are TGTGCCAGCAGCCCCCGACCGGGACAGGGGTTAAAGAGCAATCAGCCCCAGCATTTT.

Worth noting for this clone: In the same sample, other DNA sequences code for this CDR3. CDR3 sequence: CASSSPGRMNTEAFF. The CDR3 DNA follows: TGTGCCAGCAGCTCACCGGGGCGTATGAACACTGAAGCTTTCTTT. The chain couples TRBV28 to TRBJ1-1; D perhaps matches TRBD1 (5 bases). V lost 6 bases to trimming and J lost 0 bases, with 14 bases between them. The V gene's germline CDR1 is MDHEN and CDR2 SYDVKM. The CDR3 is 15 residues long.

The chain links TRBV9 to TRBJ2-1; TRBD2 aligns across 14 bases. Trimming cost V 4 bases and J 6 bases; bases outside gene matches: 6. CDR1 is SGDLS, CDR2 YYNGEE, per germline. This CDR3 has 16 residues. As DNA, the CDR3 is TGTGCCAGCAGCCCCAGACTAGCGGGAGGGAGCAATGAGCAGTTCTTC. This translates into CASSPRLAGGSNEQFF.

The chain joins TRBV11-2 to TRBJ2-3; 7 nucleotides align to TRBD2. The CDR3 runs to 16 residues. CDR1 is SGHAT and CDR2 is FQNNGV in the germline V gene. After removal of 3 bases from V and 5 bases from J, the junction contained 11 bases not matched to a gene. CDR3 in amino acids: CASSLFQAGAKDTQYF. CDR3 nucleotides: TGTGCCAGCAGCTTGTTCCAGGCGGGAGCTAAAGATACGCAGTATTTT. The full variable domain, with the rest looked up from reference TRBV11-2 and TRBJ2-3, is EAGVAQSPRYKIIEKRQSVAFWCNPISGHATLYWYQQILGQGPKLLIQFQNNGVVDDSQLPKDRFSAERLKGVDSTLKIQPAKLEDSAVYLCASSLFQAGAKDTQYFGPGTRLTVL.

V and J are TRBV10-2 and TRBJ2-6, with D perhaps matching TRBD2 (5 bases). The germline V gene encodes CDR1 WSHSY and CDR2 SAAADI. Trimming pared 4 bases from V and 0 bases from J, leaving 7 bases between. This CDR3 is built from 15 residues. CDR3 DNA: TGCGCCAGCAGTGGGAGGCTCTCTGGGGCCAACGTCCTGACTTTC. It translates to CASSGRLSGANVLTF.

The genes are TRBV5-6 and TRBJ2-1; TRBD2 matches 12 bases. The V and J ends lost 4 bases and 9 bases, in that order; junction bases with no gene match: 11. The germline V gene has CDR1 SGHDT and CDR2 YYEEEE. This CDR3 region has 16 residues. The chain's CDR3 is CASSPGLAGSFREQFF. The DNA of the CDR3 is TGTGCCAGCAGCCCCGGACTAGCGGGATCCTTTCGTGAGCAGTTCTTC.

This sequence joins TRBV5-1 and TRBJ2-3, with 10 bases aligning to TRBD2. The CDR3 totals 16 residues. After removal of 4 bases from V and 6 bases from J, the junction contained 11 bases not matched to a gene. The germline CDR1 and CDR2 sequences are SGHRS and YFSETQ. The chain's CDR3 is CASSTTSGADGDTQYF. CDR3 bases: TGCGCCAGCAGCACCACTAGCGGGGCCGATGGGGATACGCAGTATTTT.

This clone occurred once. The chain joins TRBV19 to TRBJ2-5, with D possibly matching TRBD2 (6 bases). Germline assignment: CDR1 LNHDA and CDR2 SQIVND (reference sequence). The V end lost 5 bases, the J end lost 2 bases, and 9 bases lay between the germline ends. The CDR3 sequence is 13 residues long. The CDR3 DNA is TGTGCCAGTAGTCCCGGGAGTCAAGAGACCCAGTACTTC. Translating it yields CASSPGSQETQYF.

The chain couples TRBV7-3 to TRBJ1-6; 9 nucleotides match TRBD1. There are 12 residues in the CDR3. Germline V CDR1 and CDR2: SGHTA, FQGTGA. The V and J ends lost 5 bases and 12 bases, in that order; junction bases with no gene match: 2. The CDR3 DNA follows: TGTGCCAGCAGCCTGGACAGGGGACCCCTCCACTTT. Its translation is CASSLDRGPLHF.

V and J are TRBV7-9 and TRBJ2-3, with D possibly being TRBD1 or TRBD2 (5 bases each). Germline lookup yields CDR1 SEHNR and CDR2 FQNEAQ (reference sequence). V was pared by 6 bases and J by 4 bases, with 11 bases between. This CDR3 is built from 13 residues. The chain's CDR3 is CASRGVSADTQYF. CDR3 bases: TGTGCCAGCAGGGGGGTTAGTGCAGATACGCAGTATTTT.

This clone was seen just once. This chain connects TRBV11-2 to TRBJ2-7; no clear D. Deletions cut 6 bases from V and 5 bases from J, with 11 bases between. This CDR3 is 12 amino acids long. Germline loops: CDR1 SGHAT, CDR2 FQNNGV. The CDR3 spells CASSPGPHEQYF. The CDR3 DNA follows: TGTGCCAGCAGTCCCGGTCCCCACGAGCAGTACTTC.

The chain combines TRBV28 with TRBJ1-5; D gene ambiguous. Per germline, CDR1 MDHEN and CDR2 SYDVKM. CDR3 length: 15 amino acids. V was cut by 6 bases and J by 2 bases, with 14 bases left in between. This chain's CDR3 is CASRQAGRRNQPQHF. In DNA form, the CDR3 reads TGTGCCAGCAGGCAAGCGGGGAGGCGCAATCAGCCCCAGCATTTT.

The V gene is TRBV6-1, the J gene TRBJ1-5, with D possibly matching TRBD1 (6 bases). The germline V gene encodes CDR1 MNHNS and CDR2 SASEGT. With 6 bases removed from V and 0 bases from J, the gap between germline ends came to 12 bases. CDR3 size: 15 residues. The CDR3 nucleotides are TGTGCCAGCAGGTCAGGGGCGCTTAGCAATCAGCCCCAGCATTTT. Translating gives CASRSGALSNQPQHF.